The entry below describes one T cell receptor beta chain. Antigen unknown. V shed 5 bases and J shed 6 bases, with 16 bases lying between them. Germline CDR1 MGHDK, CDR2 SYGVNS. The CDR3 is 15 residues long. This sample was included in a study of T cell responses to AZD1222 COVID-19 vaccine. Overall study results and limits: Samples come after the peak T cell response, not at day 14. Clonal diversity may have been underestimated in mostly white British donors.

The table came from immunoSEQ multiplex PCR; TCRdb's copy has only in-frame clones and leaves some out. The data show tens of thousands of clones, with roughly 87% seen just once and approximately 15% held by the top ten. The receptor was derived from an adult in good health. This material consisted of peripheral blood, taken on day 0 of AZD1222 vaccination. The V call is TRBV25-1, the J call TRBJ1-4, with no clear D. CDR3 sequence reads: CASSLVRAEDEKLFF. The DNA for the CDR3 is TGTGCCAGCAGTTTGGTGAGGGCGGAGGATGAAAAACTGTTTTTT.